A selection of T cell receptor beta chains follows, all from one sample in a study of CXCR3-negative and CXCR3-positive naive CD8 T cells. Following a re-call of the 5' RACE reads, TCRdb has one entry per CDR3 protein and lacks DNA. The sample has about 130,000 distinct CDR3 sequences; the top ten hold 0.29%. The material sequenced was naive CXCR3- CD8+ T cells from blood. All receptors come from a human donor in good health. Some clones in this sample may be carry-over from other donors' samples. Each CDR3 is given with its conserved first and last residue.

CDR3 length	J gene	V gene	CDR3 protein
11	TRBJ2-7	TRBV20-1	CSARTPSEQYF
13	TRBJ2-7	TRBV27	CASGWTGSYEQYF
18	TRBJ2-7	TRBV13	CASSLKFLGGVGSYEQYF
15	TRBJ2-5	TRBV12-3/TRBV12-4	CASSFLLERGETQYF
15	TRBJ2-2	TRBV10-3	CAISEPDRNTGELFF
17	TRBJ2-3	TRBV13	CASSESRGGAPPDTQYF
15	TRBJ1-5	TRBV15	CATSREGSSNQPQHF
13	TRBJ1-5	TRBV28	CASGRVYNQPQHF
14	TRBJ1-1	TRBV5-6	CASSLEAGSTEAFF
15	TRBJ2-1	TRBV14	CASSTRDSGRDEQFF
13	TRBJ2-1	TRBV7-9	CASSPYSGNEQFF
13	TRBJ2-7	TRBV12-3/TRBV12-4	CASNKGSSYEQYF
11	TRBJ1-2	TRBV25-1	CASSGLYGYTF
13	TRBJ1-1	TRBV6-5	CASSYSMNTEAFF
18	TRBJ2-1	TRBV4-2	CASSITPYGTGGEFGQFF
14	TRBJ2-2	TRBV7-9	CASSLGDNTGELFF
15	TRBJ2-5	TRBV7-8	CASSFLAGAWETQYF
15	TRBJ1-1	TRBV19	CASSIDHTMNTEAFF
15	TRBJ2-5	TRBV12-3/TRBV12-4	CASRSGRQIQETQYF
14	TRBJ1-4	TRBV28	CASSGQFGTEKLFF
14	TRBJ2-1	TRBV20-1	CRGTSGNSYNEQFF
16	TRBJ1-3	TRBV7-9	CASREVITITGNTIYF
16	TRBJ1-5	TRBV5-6	CASSLAQEYSNQPQHF
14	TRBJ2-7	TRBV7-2	CASSLTRSSYEQYF
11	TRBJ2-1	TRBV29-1	CSGGRPNEQFF
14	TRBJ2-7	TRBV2	CASSGGTSSYEQYF
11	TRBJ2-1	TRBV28	CASTFYNEQFF
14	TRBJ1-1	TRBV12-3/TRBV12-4	CASSDGGPYPEAFF
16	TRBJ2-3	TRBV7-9	CASSSLKRTSGDTQYF
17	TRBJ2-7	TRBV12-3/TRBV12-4	CASTPQPPLSDSYEQYF
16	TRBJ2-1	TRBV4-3	CASSQALTGSDREQFF
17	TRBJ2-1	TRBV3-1	CASRQRSGGRSYNEQFF
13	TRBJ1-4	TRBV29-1	CSVQTRQDEKLFF
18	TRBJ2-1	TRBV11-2	CASSTPGLAGAPYNEQFF
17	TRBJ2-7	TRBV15	CATSKPFVAGGLYEQYF
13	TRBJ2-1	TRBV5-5	CASSWDSYNEEFF
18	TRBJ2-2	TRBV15	CATSRVSTSGINTGELFF
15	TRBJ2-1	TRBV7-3	CASSSTAGPYNEQFF
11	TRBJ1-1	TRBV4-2	CASSDRGDAFF
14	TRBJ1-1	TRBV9	CASSVGGTHTEAFF
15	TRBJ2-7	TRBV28	CASSPSVEGSYEQYF
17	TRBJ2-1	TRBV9	CASSVARSQGPNNEQFF
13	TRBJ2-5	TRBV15	CATSRDREETQYF
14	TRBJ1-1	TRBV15	CATSRVGVNTEAFF
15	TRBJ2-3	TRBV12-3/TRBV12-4	CASNSLLAGGPTQYF
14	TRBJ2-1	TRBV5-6	CASSLGLSMKWQFF
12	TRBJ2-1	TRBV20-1	CSARDGFPEQFF
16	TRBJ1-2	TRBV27	CASSPTGGDTNYGYTF
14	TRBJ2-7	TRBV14	CASSQVTGAGEQYF
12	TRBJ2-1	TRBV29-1	CSVGGGPNEQFF
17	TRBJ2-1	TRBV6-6	CASSYSGGAGGFGEQFF
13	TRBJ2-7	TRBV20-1	CSARRGGPYEQYF
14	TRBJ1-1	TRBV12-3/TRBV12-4	CASSSPFDYTEAFF
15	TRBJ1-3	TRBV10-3	CAISDMMGSGNTIYF
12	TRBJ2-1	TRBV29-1	CSVEDPGEEQFF
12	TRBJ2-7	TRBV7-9	CASTPPSGEQYF
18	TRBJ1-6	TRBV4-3	CASSQDLPPGSYNSPLHF